The rows below give T cell receptor beta chains drawn from one sample of a study of spatial heterogeneity in lung cancer. TCRdb passed the 5' RACE reads through MiXCR, listing each CDR3 protein once. The sample has about 2,100 distinct CDR3 sequences, over 15% seen once; the top ten hold 40% to 45%. This specimen consisted of PBMCs, obtained at surgery. The receptors shown here come from a male donor with early-stage non-small cell lung cancer. Each CDR3 is given with its conserved first and last residue. Fields, in order: D gene, J gene, V gene, clone size, CDR3 protein, CDR3 DNA. The D gene is left open where the match is weak. Not every row has a clone size; where given, it reads once, few, many or a size class.

>TRBD1|TRBJ1-1|TRBV9|many
CASSPHRGGDTEAFF
TGTGCCAGCAGCCCGCACAGGGGAGGGGACACTGAAGCTTTCTTT
>TRBD2|TRBJ2-5|TRBV28|medium-sized
CASSLSGGRGEETQYF
TGTGCCAGCAGTTTATCGGGCGGGAGGGGGGAAGAGACCCAGTACTTC
>.|TRBJ1-4|TRBV7-9|.
CAGTRAGQNEKLFF
TGTGCCGGGACCAGGGCAGGGCAGAATGAAAAACTGTTTTTT
>.|TRBJ2-1|TRBV4-3|.
CASSQGPGPYNEQFF
TGCGCCAGCAGCCAAGGGCCAGGCCCCTACAATGAGCAGTTCTTC
>.|TRBJ2-7|TRBV29-1|many
CSVVFSDRIYEQYF
TGCAGCGTCGTGTTCTCCGACAGGATTTACGAGCAGTACTTC
>TRBD1|TRBJ2-3|TRBV7-8|.
CASSLDRDRGQDTQYF
TGTGCCAGCAGCTTAGACCGGGACAGGGGACAAGATACGCAGTATTTT
>TRBD2|TRBJ2-7|TRBV7-6|.
CASSLSGSLTYEQYF
TGTGCCAGCAGCTTAAGCGGGAGCCTGACCTACGAGCAGTACTTC
>TRBD2|TRBJ2-7|TRBV10-1|.
CASSGTSGSEQYF
TGCGCCAGCTCCGGGACTAGCGGGAGTGAGCAGTACTTC
>TRBD2|TRBJ2-7|TRBV20-1|few
CSARPSGRISYEQYF
TGCAGTGCTAGACCCAGCGGGAGGATTTCCTACGAGCAGTACTTC
>TRBD1|TRBJ1-4|TRBV29-1|few
CSVTSGTDHNEKLFF
TGCAGCGTTACGAGCGGGACAGACCATAATGAAAAACTGTTTTTT
>.|TRBJ2-1|TRBV4-2|medium-sized
CASSQDMAGLIDEQFF
TGTGCCAGCAGCCAAGATATGGCAGGCTTGATCGATGAGCAGTTCTTC
>TRBD2|TRBJ2-3|TRBV20-1|medium-sized
CSAQLSGELTDTQYF
TGCAGTGCTCAGCTTAGCGGGGAACTGACAGATACGCAGTATTTT
>TRBD2|TRBJ2-7|TRBV7-7|medium-sized
CASSPSVGGRNEQYF
TGTGCTAGCAGCCCCTCCGTAGGCGGGAGGAATGAGCAGTACTTC
>.|TRBJ2-3|TRBV29-1|few
CSVAGGGGLTDTQYF
TGCAGCGTTGCCGGGGGAGGGGGACTCACAGATACGCAGTATTTT
>.|TRBJ2-6|TRBV19|.
CASSPISGRANVLTF
TGTGCCAGTAGTCCTATTTCAGGGCGGGCCAACGTCCTGACTTTC
>.|TRBJ2-2|TRBV7-6|medium-sized
CASSANSGNTGELFF
TGTGCCAGCAGCGCTAATAGCGGAAACACCGGGGAGCTGTTTTTT
>.|TRBJ2-5|TRBV13|few
CASSVTGIQETQYF
TGTGCCAGCAGCGTAACAGGAATTCAAGAGACCCAGTACTTC
>TRBD1|TRBJ1-2|TRBV7-8|.
CASSVGTAYGYTF
TGTGCCAGCAGCGTAGGGACAGCCTATGGCTACACCTTC
>.|TRBJ1-1|TRBV7-8|.
CASSPREPPGTEAFF
TGTGCCAGCAGCCCCCGCGAACCCCCGGGCACTGAAGCTTTCTTT
>.|TRBJ1-5|TRBV5-6|.
CASSLGRNQPQHF
TGTGCCAGCAGCTTGGGACGGAATCAGCCCCAGCATTTT
>.|TRBJ2-6|TRBV12-3/TRBV12-4|medium-sized
CASSFPGDSGANVLTF
TGTGCCAGCAGTTTCCCAGGGGACTCTGGGGCCAACGTCCTGACTTTC
>.|TRBJ1-2|TRBV7-2|many
CASSRRESLYGYTF
TGTGCCAGCAGCCGTCGCGAATCCCTCTATGGCTACACCTTC
>.|TRBJ2-5|TRBV19|many
CASSVDIQETQYF
TGTGCCAGTAGTGTGGACATTCAAGAGACCCAGTACTTC
>TRBD1|TRBJ1-4|TRBV12-3/TRBV12-4|medium-sized
CASSFQTGGEKLFF
TGTGCCAGCAGTTTTCAGACAGGGGGAGAAAAACTGTTTTTT
>.|TRBJ2-2|TRBV28|.
CASSSANTGELFF
TGTGCCAGCAGTTCAGCGAACACCGGGGAGCTGTTTTTT
>.|TRBJ2-2|TRBV6-5|medium-sized
CASSTTGNTGELFF
TGTGCCAGCAGTACTACAGGGAACACCGGGGAGCTGTTTTTT
>.|TRBJ1-1|TRBV6-2/TRBV6-3|.
CASSFVPNTEAFF
TGTGCCAGCAGTTTTGTCCCGAACACTGAAGCTTTCTTT
>TRBD2|TRBJ2-5|TRBV27|few
CASCRLAGEETQYF
TGTGCCAGCTGCCGACTAGCGGGAGAAGAGACCCAGTACTTC
>.|TRBJ2-6|TRBV29-1|many
CSVVLSDGSSGANVLTF
TGCAGCGTTGTATTATCCGACGGGAGCTCTGGGGCCAACGTCCTGACTTTC
>.|TRBJ1-5|TRBV28|medium-sized
CASSTPNFRDSNQPQHF
TGTGCCAGCAGTACCCCGAACTTTCGGGATAGCAATCAGCCCCAGCATTTT
>.|TRBJ2-7|TRBV27|many
CASSLQAGVGVEYF
TGTGCCAGCAGTTTACAGGCCGGGGTCGGTGTTGAGTACTTC
>.|TRBJ1-3|TRBV7-6|few
CASSLEKQTTGNTIYF
TGTGCCAGCAGCTTAGAAAAGCAGACTACTGGAAACACCATATATTTT
>TRBD1|TRBJ2-7|TRBV18|.
CASSPLLDRTYEQYF
TGTGCCAGCTCACCGCTATTGGACAGGACCTACGAGCAGTACTTC
>TRBD1|TRBJ1-4|TRBV7-2|.
CASSLEGTGFINEKLFF
TGTGCCAGCAGCTTAGAGGGGACAGGCTTCATTAATGAAAAACTGTTTTTT
>.|TRBJ1-5|TRBV12-3/TRBV12-4|many
CASSPGRTSNQPQHF
TGTGCCAGCAGCCCAGGACGGACGAGCAATCAGCCCCAGCATTTT
>.|TRBJ2-2|TRBV20-1|.
CSARDVRNPGELFF
TGCAGTGCTAGAGATGTGCGGAATCCCGGGGAGCTGTTTTTT
>.|TRBJ1-1|TRBV11-3|.
CASSSTGSEAFF
TGTGCCAGCAGCTCTACAGGGTCTGAAGCTTTCTTT
>TRBD2|TRBJ2-2|TRBV6-1|medium-sized
CASTSSGSHTGELFF
TGTGCCAGCACCTCTAGCGGGAGCCACACCGGGGAGCTGTTTTTT
>TRBD1|TRBJ1-5|TRBV16|few
CASSPTGGQPQHF
TGTGCCAGCAGCCCGACAGGGGGTCAGCCCCAGCATTTT
>.|TRBJ2-1|TRBV2|many
CASRAYEQFF
TGTGCCAGCAGGGCCTATGAGCAGTTCTTC
>.|TRBJ2-5|TRBV24-1|once
CATSGGSWVTQYF
TGTGCCACCAGTGGGGGGTCATGGGTGACCCAGTACTTC
>TRBD1|TRBJ2-1|TRBV19|.
CASSISWQGARNEQFF
TGTGCCAGTAGTATATCTTGGCAGGGGGCGCGGAATGAGCAGTTCTTC
>TRBD1|TRBJ2-5|TRBV7-9|many
CASSTQTGVRETQYF
TGTGCCAGCAGCACTCAAACAGGGGTTCGGGAGACCCAGTACTTC
>.|TRBJ2-2|TRBV23-1|medium-sized
CASSNQGFTGELFF
TGCGCCAGCAGCAATCAGGGTTTCACCGGGGAGCTGTTTTTT
>.|TRBJ2-7|TRBV28|.
CASTPAPVPYEQYF
TGTGCCAGCACCCCTGCCCCGGTTCCGTACGAGCAGTACTTC
>.|TRBJ1-1|TRBV28|many
CASSLPLAGRVNTEAFF
TGTGCCAGCAGTTTACCTTTAGCAGGGCGGGTGAACACTGAAGCTTTCTTT
>.|TRBJ2-7|TRBV7-9|large
CASSQDMKYEQYF
TGTGCCAGCAGCCAGGATATGAAGTACGAGCAGTACTTC
>.|TRBJ1-2|TRBV24-1|medium-sized
CATSAAWGSNYGYTF
TGTGCCACCAGTGCTGCGTGGGGGTCTAACTATGGCTACACCTTC
>TRBD2|TRBJ2-7|TRBV27|medium-sized
CASSLRGLVAYEQYF
TGTGCCAGCAGTTTACGGGGACTAGTGGCCTACGAGCAGTACTTC
>TRBD2|TRBJ2-1|TRBV12-3/TRBV12-4|medium-sized
CASRFSGGARYEQFF
TGTGCCAGCAGATTCTCGGGGGGGGCAAGGTATGAGCAGTTCTTC
>TRBD1|TRBJ2-7|TRBV30|medium-sized
CACQTGGRPYEQYF
TGTGCCTGCCAAACAGGGGGTCGACCCTACGAGCAGTACTTC
>.|TRBJ1-3|TRBV12-3/TRBV12-4|medium-sized
CASSLLGNTIYF
TGTGCCAGCAGTTTACTAGGAAACACCATATATTTT